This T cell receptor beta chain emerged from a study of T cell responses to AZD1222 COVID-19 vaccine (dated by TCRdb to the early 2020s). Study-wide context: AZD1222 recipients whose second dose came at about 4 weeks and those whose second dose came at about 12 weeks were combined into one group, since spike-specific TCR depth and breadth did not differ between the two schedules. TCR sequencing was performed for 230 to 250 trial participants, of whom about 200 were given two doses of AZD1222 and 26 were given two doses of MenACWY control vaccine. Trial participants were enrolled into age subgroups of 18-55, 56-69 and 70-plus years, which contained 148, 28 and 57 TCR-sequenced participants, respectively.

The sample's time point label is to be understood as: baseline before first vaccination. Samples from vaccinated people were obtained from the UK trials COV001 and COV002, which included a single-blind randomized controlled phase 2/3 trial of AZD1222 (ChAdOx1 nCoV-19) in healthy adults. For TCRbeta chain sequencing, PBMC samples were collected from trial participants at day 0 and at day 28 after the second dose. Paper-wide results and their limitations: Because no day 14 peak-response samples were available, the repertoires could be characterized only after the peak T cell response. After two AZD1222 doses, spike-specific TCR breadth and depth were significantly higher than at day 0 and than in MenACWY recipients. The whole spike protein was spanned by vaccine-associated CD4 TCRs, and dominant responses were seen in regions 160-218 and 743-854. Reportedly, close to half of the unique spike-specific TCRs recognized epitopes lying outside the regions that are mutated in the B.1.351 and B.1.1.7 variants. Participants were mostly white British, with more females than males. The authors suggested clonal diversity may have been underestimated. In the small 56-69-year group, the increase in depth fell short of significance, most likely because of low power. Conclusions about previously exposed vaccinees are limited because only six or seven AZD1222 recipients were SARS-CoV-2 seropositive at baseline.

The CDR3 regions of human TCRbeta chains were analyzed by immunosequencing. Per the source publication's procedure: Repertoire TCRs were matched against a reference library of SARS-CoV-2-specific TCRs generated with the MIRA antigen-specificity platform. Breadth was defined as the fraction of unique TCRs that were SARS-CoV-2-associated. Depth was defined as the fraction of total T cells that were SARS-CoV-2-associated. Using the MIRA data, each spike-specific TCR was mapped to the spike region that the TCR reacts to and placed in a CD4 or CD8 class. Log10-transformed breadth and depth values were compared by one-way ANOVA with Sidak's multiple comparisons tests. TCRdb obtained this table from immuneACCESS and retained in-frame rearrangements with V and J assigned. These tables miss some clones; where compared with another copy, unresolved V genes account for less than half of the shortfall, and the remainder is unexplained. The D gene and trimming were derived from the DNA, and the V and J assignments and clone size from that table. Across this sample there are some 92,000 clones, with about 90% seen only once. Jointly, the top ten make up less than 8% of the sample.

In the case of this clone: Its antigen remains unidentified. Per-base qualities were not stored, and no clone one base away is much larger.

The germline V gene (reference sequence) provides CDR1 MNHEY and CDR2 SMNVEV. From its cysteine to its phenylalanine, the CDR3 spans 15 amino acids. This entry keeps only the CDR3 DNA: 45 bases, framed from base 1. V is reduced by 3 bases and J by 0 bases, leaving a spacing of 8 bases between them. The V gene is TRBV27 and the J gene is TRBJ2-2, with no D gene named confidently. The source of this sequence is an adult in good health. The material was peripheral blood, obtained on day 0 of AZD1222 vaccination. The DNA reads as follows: TGTGCCAGCAGTTTCTCTTGGGCGAACACCGGGGAGCTGTTTTTT. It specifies CASSFSWANTGELFF.